These 28 T cell receptor beta chains share one sample of origin, sequenced in a study of blood T cell repertoires in COVID-19. Assay: immunoSEQ multiplex PCR; the TCRdb copy retains only in-frame clones and omits some. The top ten hold about 25% of the sample, which has 65,000 to 70,000 clones, roughly 80% seen once. The sequencing input was peripheral blood. These TCRs come from a human donor in a cohort sampled during active COVID-19.

This clone appeared once. This chain connects TRBV6-5 to TRBJ2-2, with 10 bases fitting TRBD2. The V gene's germline CDR1 is MNHEY and CDR2 SVGAGI. The CDR3 has 14 amino acids. V lost 5 bases to trimming and J lost 4 bases; unmatched junction nucleotides: 1. CDR3 nucleotide sequence: TGTGCCAGCAGTAGCGGGGGGGCCACCGGGGAGCTGTTTTTT. This encodes CASSSGGATGELFF.

The V gene is TRBV19, the J gene TRBJ2-3; D possibly corresponds to TRBD2 (5 bases). Germline-derived CDR1 and CDR2 are LNHDA and SQIVND (reference sequence). This CDR3 is 15 amino acids long. Deletions cut 6 bases from V and 0 bases from J, with 13 bases between. This chain's CDR3 is CASSLLDDSTDTQYF. CDR3 coding DNA: TGTGCCAGTAGCCTACTAGACGACAGCACAGATACGCAGTATTTT.

This clone was seen just once. V is TRBV5-4 and J is TRBJ2-3, with a weak D call TRBD1 (6 bases). The CDR3 runs to 16 residues. V was shortened by 2 bases and J by 0 bases, with 13 bases between the two germline ends. Germline CDR1 reads SGHNT; CDR2 reads YYREEE (reference sequence). For the CDR3, the DNA is TGTGCCAGCAGCTTTATGGACAGCCCTAGCACAGATACGCAGTATTTT. This codes for CASSFMDSPSTDTQYF.

The V and J genes are TRBV4-1 and TRBJ2-3; D unclear. Per germline, CDR1 MGHRA and CDR2 YSYEKL. This CDR3 is 16 amino acids long. The V end lost 0 bases, the J end lost 4 bases, and 14 bases lay between the germline ends. CDR3: CASSQDRRGLPDTQYF. Written as DNA, the CDR3 is TGCGCCAGCAGCCAAGATAGACGTGGGCTTCCAGATACGCAGTATTTT.

The chain employs TRBV10-3 and TRBJ2-5; 13 bases map to TRBD2. Per germline, CDR1 ENHRY and CDR2 SYGVKD. The V and J ends lost 3 bases and 5 bases, in that order; junction bases with no gene match: 3. The length of the CDR3 is 15 residues. CDR3 sequence reads: CAISELAGGPETQYF. The CDR3 coding sequence is TGTGCCATCAGTGAACTAGCGGGGGGGCCTGAGACCCAGTACTTC.

The chain joins TRBV5-1 to TRBJ2-5; perhaps TRBD1 as D (6 bases). CDR3 length: 13 amino acids. V was cut by 4 bases and J by 5 bases, with 12 bases left in between. Germline V gene data show CDR1 as SGHRS and CDR2 as YFSETQ. CDR3 nucleotides: TGCGCCAGCAGCACCGAGCAGGGGGAGACCCAGTACTTC. Encoded protein: CASSTEQGETQYF.

This chain uses TRBV18 with TRBJ1-1; 9 bases agree with TRBD1. CDR1 and CDR2 from the germline V gene are KGHSH and LQKENI. CDR3 size: 17 residues. Trimming at V came to 2 bases and at J to 4 bases, leaving 11 bases not matched to a gene. The CDR3 coding sequence is TGTGCCAGCTCACCAAGGGAACAGGGGGCAAGAAGCACTGAAGCTTTCTTT. Translation gives CASSPREQGARSTEAFF.

This clone has just a few counts. The chain is built from TRBV7-9 and TRBJ2-7; TRBD1 matches 7 bases. The ends lost 4 bases at V and 5 bases at J; junction bases unmatched: 8. The length of the CDR3 is 14 residues. Germline V gives CDR1 SEHNR, CDR2 FQNEAQ (reference sequence). The CDR3 DNA follows: TGTGCCAGCAGCTCCCGACAGGGTTTCAACGAGCAGTACTTC. It yields the protein CASSSRQGFNEQYF.

The V call is TRBV3-1 (or the pseudogene TRBV3-2), the J call TRBJ2-5; maybe TRBD2 (5 bases). V was shortened by 1 base and J by 2 bases, with 5 bases between the two germline ends. This CDR3 has 13 residues. Germline V CDR1 and CDR2: LGHDT, YNNKEL (reference sequence). The CDR3 sequence: CASSQGTQETQYF. The CDR3 DNA is TGTGCCAGCAGCCAAGGGACTCAAGAGACCCAGTACTTC.

The CDR3 protein is CASSGRAGTDTQYF. CDR3 coding DNA: TGTGCCAGCAGCGGACGAGCGGGCACAGATACGCAGTATTTT. V is TRBV28 and J is TRBJ2-3; D perhaps matches TRBD2 (5 bases). The CDR3 consists of 14 residues. Germline CDR1 MDHEN, CDR2 SYDVKM. Trimming took 6 bases from V and 1 from J, leaving 11 bases between them.

Note on this clone: One junction end disagrees with the germline gene, perhaps due to a read error. The chain links TRBV7-7 to TRBJ2-2; D may be TRBD1 (5 bases). The V gene's germline CDR1 is SSHAT and CDR2 FNYEAQ (reference sequence). This CDR3 region has 13 residues. The CDR3 sequence is CASSPGYTGELFF. CDR3 nucleotide sequence: TGTGCTAGCAGCCCAGGGTACACCGGGGAGCTGTTTTTT.

The rearrangement joins TRBV20-1 to TRBJ2-1; D is possibly TRBD1 (5 bases). The V gene lost 3 bases and the J gene lost 8 bases, with 14 bases spanning the gap. Germline V gene data show CDR1 as DFQATT and CDR2 as SNEGSKA (reference sequence). CDR3 size: 13 residues. The CDR3 coding sequence is TGCAGTGCTAGTTCCCCAGGGTTGTATGAGCAGTTCTTC. It encodes CSASSPGLYEQFF.

V and J are TRBV18 and TRBJ2-1; TRBD2 aligns across 7 bases. Germline V gene data show CDR1 as KGHSH and CDR2 as LQKENI. After removal of 1 base from V and 7 bases from J, the junction contained 4 bases not matched to a gene. The CDR3 runs to 14 residues. As DNA, the CDR3 is TGTGCCAGCTCACCACTCTCAGCGGGGAATGAGCAGTTCTTC. Its translation is CASSPLSAGNEQFF.

The chain uses TRBV4-1 and TRBJ2-7; 10 nucleotides agree with TRBD1. Germline V gene data show CDR1 as MGHRA and CDR2 as YSYEKL. J was trimmed by 6 bases and V by 3 bases; bases with no gene match: 5. The CDR3 spans 14 residues. This CDR3 is CASSHGQGEGEQYF. Written as DNA, the CDR3 is TGCGCCAGCAGCCACGGACAGGGGGAGGGCGAGCAGTACTTC.

J is TRBJ2-2 and V is TRBV28, with 11 bases fitting TRBD2. V was clipped by 6 bases and J by 7 bases; unmatched bases: 7. Per the germline V gene, CDR1 is MDHEN and CDR2 is SYDVKM. The CDR3 spans 15 residues. Here the CDR3 reads CASRPSGGRLGELFF. The CDR3 region has the DNA TGTGCCAGCAGACCTAGCGGGGGGAGACTCGGGGAGCTGTTTTTT.

The chain recombines TRBV27 with TRBJ2-7, with TRBD1 identical over 8 bases. The CDR3 is 14 residues long. Germline CDR1 MNHEY, CDR2 SMNVEV (reference sequence). J lost 5 bases, V lost 5 bases, and 8 bases had no gene match. In DNA, the CDR3 is TGTGCCAGCAGTCCCCGACAGGGGTTCAACGAGCAGTACTTC. Encoded protein: CASSPRQGFNEQYF.

The chain is built from TRBV24-1 and TRBJ2-1; the match to TRBD1 covers 9 bases. The V gene end was trimmed by 4 bases and the J gene end by 7 bases; junction bases not matched to a gene: 7. Germline lookup yields CDR1 KGHDR and CDR2 SFDVKD. The CDR3 has 15 amino acids. CDR3 sequence: CATSEPKTGGNEQFF. In DNA form, the CDR3 reads TGTGCCACCAGTGAACCAAAGACAGGGGGGAATGAGCAGTTCTTC.

The chain carries TRBV7-9 and TRBJ2-1; TRBD2 agrees at 7 bases. This CDR3 spans 13 amino acids. The junction had 3 bases not matched to a gene; V was cut back by 9 bases and J by 1 base. CDR1 and CDR2 (germline): SEHNR, FQNEAQ (reference sequence). CDR3 coding DNA: TGTGCCAGTCAAGCGGGATCCTACAATGAGCAGTTCTTC. Its protein product is CASQAGSYNEQFF. The whole variable domain, remainder taken from reference TRBV7-9 and TRBJ2-1, is DTGVSQNPRHKITKRGQNVTFRCDPISEHNRLYWYRQTLGQGPEFLTYFQNEAQLEKSRLLSDRFSAERPKGSFSTLEIQRTEQGDSAMYLCASQAGSYNEQFFGPGTRLTVL.

The chain uses TRBV15 and TRBJ2-5, with 7 bases that match TRBD1. J gave up 4 bases and V 1 base, and 6 bases lay outside the gene matches. Germline V gene data show CDR1 as LNHNV and CDR2 as YYDKDF (reference sequence). CDR3 size: 15 residues. The CDR3 reads CATSRVPHRGETQYF. CDR3 nucleotide sequence: TGTGCCACCAGCAGAGTCCCTCACAGGGGAGAGACCCAGTACTTC.

This clone was observed once. This sequence joins TRBV6-5 and TRBJ2-1; perhaps TRBD2 as D (7 bases). This CDR3 region has 15 residues. V was trimmed by 7 bases and J by 0 bases, leaving 13 bases between them. CDR1 and CDR2 (germline): MNHEY, SVGAGI. The CDR3 sequence is CASTLGGGSYNEQFF. DNA of the CDR3: TGTGCCAGCACCTTAGGGGGGGGCTCCTACAATGAGCAGTTCTTC.

This clone was observed a handful of times. The rearrangement links TRBV18 to TRBJ2-2; D unclear. Germline lookup yields CDR1 KGHSH and CDR2 LQKENI. V shed 3 bases and J shed 0 bases, with 14 bases lying between them. This CDR3 is built from 17 residues. The DNA for the CDR3 is TGTGCCAGCTCACCTTTTAAATTCCGAGCGAACACCGGGGAGCTGTTTTTT. Translation: CASSPFKFRANTGELFF.

The chain recombines TRBV5-1 with TRBJ2-2; a weak D match, TRBD2 (7 bases). V lost 4 bases to trimming and J lost 3 bases, with 13 bases between them. This CDR3 has 15 residues. CDR1 and CDR2 (germline): SGHRS, YFSETQ. The CDR3 DNA reads as TGCGCCAGCAGCAAGGGGGGGGCGGACACCGGGGAGCTGTTTTTT. This encodes CASSKGGADTGELFF.

V is TRBV10-1 and J is TRBJ1-6, with D unclear. Germline CDR1 is WNHNN and CDR2 is SYGVQD (reference sequence). The CDR3 loop spans 13 amino acids. The V end lost 5 bases, the J end lost 6 bases, and 8 bases lay between the germline ends. In nucleotides, the CDR3 is TGCGCCAGCAGTCGGGAGTCTAATTCACCCCTCCACTTT. This encodes CASSRESNSPLHF.

The chain recombines TRBV5-6 with TRBJ2-7; D is undetermined. Germline V gives CDR1 SGHDT, CDR2 YYEEEE. CDR3 length: 14 residues. Trimming removed 0 bases from V and 3 bases from J, with 10 bases in between. Here the CDR3 reads CASSLDGFGYEQYF. CDR3 coding DNA: TGTGCCAGCAGCTTGGACGGTTTCGGCTACGAGCAGTACTTC.

This clone was picked up a small number of times. The chain uses TRBV4-3 and TRBJ1-1; TRBD1 aligns across 7 bases. Germline lookup yields CDR1 LGHNA and CDR2 YSLEER. With 3 bases clipped from V and 0 bases from J, the junction kept 7 bases outside the gene matches. The CDR3 runs to 16 residues. This CDR3 is CASSQSSDRVNTEAFF. As DNA, the CDR3 is TGCGCCAGCAGCCAGTCAAGTGACAGGGTGAACACTGAAGCTTTCTTT.

This clone appeared a few times. V is TRBV18 and J is TRBJ2-3, with D unresolved. The CDR3 extends over 13 amino acids. Between the trimmed V and J ends, which lost 3 bases and 6 bases, there was a span of 10 bases. Germline V gene sequence: CDR1 KGHSH, CDR2 LQKENI. For the CDR3, the DNA is TGTGCCAGCTCACCGGTCTTAGTTGATACGCAGTATTTT. Its protein product is CASSPVLVDTQYF.

J is TRBJ1-1 and V is TRBV29-1; D may be TRBD1 (6 bases). Trimming removed 7 bases from V and 3 bases from J, with 15 bases in between. From germline, CDR1 is SQVTM and CDR2 ANQGSEA. The CDR3 is 13 residues long. The CDR3 DNA sequence: TGCAGCGCACACAGGGTAACAGACACTGAAGCTTTCTTT. Translating gives CSAHRVTDTEAFF.

The chain combines TRBV3-1 (or the pseudogene TRBV3-2) with TRBJ2-5; 15 bases line up with TRBD2. Germline CDR1 LGHDT, CDR2 YNNKEL (reference sequence). With 4 bases clipped from V and 4 bases from J, the junction kept 4 bases outside the gene matches. This CDR3 has 16 residues. The CDR3 region is CASSPGLAGGRETQYF. The CDR3 nucleotides read TGTGCCAGCAGCCCAGGACTAGCGGGGGGGCGAGAGACCCAGTACTTC.